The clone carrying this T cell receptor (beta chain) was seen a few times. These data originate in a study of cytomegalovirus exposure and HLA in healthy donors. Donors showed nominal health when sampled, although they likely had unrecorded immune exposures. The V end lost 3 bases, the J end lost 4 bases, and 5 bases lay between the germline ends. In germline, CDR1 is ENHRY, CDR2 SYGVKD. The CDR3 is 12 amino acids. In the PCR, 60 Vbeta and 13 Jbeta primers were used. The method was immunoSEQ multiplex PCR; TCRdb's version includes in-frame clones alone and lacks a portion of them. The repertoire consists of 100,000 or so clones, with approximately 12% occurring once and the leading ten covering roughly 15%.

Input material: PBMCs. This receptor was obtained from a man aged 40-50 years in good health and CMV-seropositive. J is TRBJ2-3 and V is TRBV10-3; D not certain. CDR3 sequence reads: CAISERADTQYF. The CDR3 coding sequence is TGTGCCATCAGTGAACGGGCAGATACGCAGTATTTT.